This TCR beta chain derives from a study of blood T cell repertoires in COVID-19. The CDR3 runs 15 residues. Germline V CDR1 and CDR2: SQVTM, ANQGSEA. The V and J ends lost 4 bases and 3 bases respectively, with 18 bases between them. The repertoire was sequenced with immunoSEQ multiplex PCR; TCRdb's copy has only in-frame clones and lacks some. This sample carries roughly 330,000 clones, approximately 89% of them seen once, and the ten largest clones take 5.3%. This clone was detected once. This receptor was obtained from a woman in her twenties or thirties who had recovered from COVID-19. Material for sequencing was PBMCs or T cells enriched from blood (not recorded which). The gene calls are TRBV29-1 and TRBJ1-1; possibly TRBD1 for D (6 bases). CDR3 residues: CSVGSLNRVHTEAFF. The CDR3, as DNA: TGCAGCGTTGGGTCCCTAAACAGGGTCCACACTGAAGCTTTCTTT.